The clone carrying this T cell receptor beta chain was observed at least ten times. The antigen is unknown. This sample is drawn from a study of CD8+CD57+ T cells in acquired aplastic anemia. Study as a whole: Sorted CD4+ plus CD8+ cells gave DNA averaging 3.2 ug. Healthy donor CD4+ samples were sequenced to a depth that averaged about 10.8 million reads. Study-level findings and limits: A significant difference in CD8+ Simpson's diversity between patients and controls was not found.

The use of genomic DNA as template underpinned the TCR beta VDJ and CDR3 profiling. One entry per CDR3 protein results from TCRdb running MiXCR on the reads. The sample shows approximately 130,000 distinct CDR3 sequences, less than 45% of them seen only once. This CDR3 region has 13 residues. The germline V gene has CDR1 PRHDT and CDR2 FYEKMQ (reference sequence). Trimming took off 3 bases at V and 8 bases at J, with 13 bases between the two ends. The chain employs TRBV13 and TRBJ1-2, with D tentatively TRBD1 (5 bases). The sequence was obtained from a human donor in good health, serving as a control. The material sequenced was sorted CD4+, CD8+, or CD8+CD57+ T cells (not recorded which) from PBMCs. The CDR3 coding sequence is TGTGCCAGCAGCTTGGCGGGGCGCCAGGGCTACACCTTC. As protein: CASSLAGRQGYTF. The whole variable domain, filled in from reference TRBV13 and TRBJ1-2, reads AAGVIQSPRHLIKEKRETATLKCYPIPRHDTVYWYQQGPGQDPQFLISFYEKMQSDKGSIPDRFSAQQFSDYHSELNMSSLELGDSALYFCASSLAGRQGYTFGSGTRLTVV.